This is a list of T cell receptor beta chains from one sample in a study of cytomegalovirus exposure and HLA in healthy donors. Only in-frame clones appear in the TCRdb table, and some are missing; sequencing was by immunoSEQ multiplex PCR. The sample records 45,000 to 55,000 clones, around 62% being singletons. Sequences were obtained from PBMCs. All receptors derive from a human donor in good health. Both conserved end residues are part of each CDR3. Clone size is stated in some rows and not others, as once, few, many or a class when expanded.

CDR3	length	size	V
CASSLQETQYF	11	-	TRBV14
CASTRAGYGYTF	12	-	TRBV2
CASSDGQLNTEAFF	14	-	TRBV10-1
CASSQDGSGGWYSYEQYF	18	-	TRBV4-2
CASSLAFGSINEKLFF	16	-	TRBV7-9
CASSARDRDKAFF	13	-	TRBV7-2
CSVRTELGGEQYF	13	-	TRBV29-1
CSISGGIQYF	10	-	TRBV29-1
CASSIGPARGADTQYF	16	-	TRBV19
CAVRQGMNTEAFF	13	few	TRBV10-3
CASSQQGLSGGDTQYF	16	-	TRBV4-1
CASSFMRETQYF	12	few	TRBV7-9
CASSLGTQAYEQYF	14	-	TRBV27
CASSPIQNTGELFF	14	-	TRBV18
CSVTSGGTTDTQYF	14	few	TRBV29-1
CASSLAGGGRSETQYF	16	-	TRBV7-2
CASMGAVATEAFF	13	-	TRBV6-5
CASSLGGDYGYTF	13	-	TRBV5-1
CASSLLAGIYNEQFF	15	once	TRBV7-9
CASSGGGSDTQYF	13	-	TRBV5-1
CASSLAPATSGGAYTQYF	18	-	TRBV7-6
CASSLGLGRLSYEQYF	16	-	TRBV5-1
CASSFRDRSSYNEQFF	16	-	TRBV5-1
CASSQDGVREQYF	13	-	TRBV4-2
CASSFRTGSNQPQHF	15	-	TRBV27
CAWSGTTYEQYF	12	few	TRBV30
CASSSGQGGDTQYF	14	-	TRBV5-1
CASSLVEYQETQYF	14	few	TRBV7-9
CASTSGQGEGYTF	13	few	TRBV27
CASSSSGVLAYEQYF	15	-	TRBV27
CASSISGGNQPQHF	14	-	TRBV18
CASSVNRNTEAFF	13	-	TRBV9
CASSLMGALGYTF	13	-	TRBV27
CASSLAGEIHEQYF	14	-	TRBV6-6
CASSLAGGPKDTQYF	15	-	TRBV6-1
CASRPQNLEGVGTDTQYF	18	-	TRBV5-6
CASSLTGDLREKLFF	15	few	TRBV7-9
CASSQSRTEQEKAFF	15	-	TRBV4-2
CASSPGTEAFF	11	-	TRBV5-1
CASSPGHNSYNEQFF	15	-	TRBV7-3